In its sample, the clone carrying this T cell receptor beta chain was seen a few times. Deletions cut 4 bases from V and 5 bases from J, with 18 bases between. CDR1 MNHEY and CDR2 SMNVEV come from the germline V gene (reference sequence). The CDR3 is 16 amino acids. The sample comes from a study of blood T cell repertoires in COVID-19. Study details: The samples span acute and convalescent COVID-19 from the United States, Italy and Spain. Nucleic acid was either cDNA or gDNA, and it came from T cells, B-cell-depleted T cells, or PBMCs.

In the study's own analysis: Amplification of reference gene primers was used by the study to estimate nucleated cell counts. TCRdb keeps only in-frame clones here, not all; method: immunoSEQ multiplex PCR. V and J calls and clone size are copied from that table; D and trimming were computed from the DNA. The sample records 130,000 or so clones, approximately 90% being singletons. The sequence was obtained from a man between 70 and 80 years old with active or convalescent COVID-19. The sequenced sample was peripheral blood. The chain carries TRBV27 and TRBJ1-5; tentatively, D is TRBD1 (6 bases). The CDR3 reads CASSSTGLPDYQPQHF. CDR3 coding DNA: TGTGCCAGCAGTTCCACAGGGCTTCCAGACTATCAGCCCCAGCATTTT.